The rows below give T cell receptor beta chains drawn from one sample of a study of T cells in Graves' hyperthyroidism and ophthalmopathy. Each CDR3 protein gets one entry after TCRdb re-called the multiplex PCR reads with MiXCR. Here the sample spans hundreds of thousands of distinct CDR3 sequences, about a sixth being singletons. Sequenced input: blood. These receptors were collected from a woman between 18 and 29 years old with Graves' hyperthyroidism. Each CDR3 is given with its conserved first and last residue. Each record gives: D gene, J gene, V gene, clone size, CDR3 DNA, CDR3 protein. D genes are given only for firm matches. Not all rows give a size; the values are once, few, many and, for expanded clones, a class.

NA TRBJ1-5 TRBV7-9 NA TGTGCCAGCAGCTATTACGGGACAATTGATCAGCCCCAGCATTTT CASSYYGTIDQPQHF
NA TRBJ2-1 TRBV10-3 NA TGTGCCATCCAACGGGGGTCAGTCTCCTACAATGAGCAGTTCTTC CAIQRGSVSYNEQFF
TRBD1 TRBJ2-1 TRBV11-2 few TGTGCCAGCAGCCTTCGACAGGGGAAGTTCTTC CASSLRQGKFF
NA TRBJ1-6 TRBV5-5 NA TGTGCCAGCAGCTTGGTCGCCCAGACAGGATATAATTCACCCCTCCACTTT CASSLVAQTGYNSPLHF
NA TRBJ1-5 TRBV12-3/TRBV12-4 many TGTGCCAGCAATCGCGGACAGAGCAATCAGCCCCAGCATTTT CASNRGQSNQPQHF
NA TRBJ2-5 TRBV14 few TGTGCCAGCAGCCAAGATGTCTCCCGCGAAGAGACCCAGTACTTC CASSQDVSREETQYF
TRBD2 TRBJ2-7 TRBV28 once TGTGCCAGCAGTCCCGAGCGGGATCGGTCCGTGGACGAGCAGTACTTC CASSPERDRSVDEQYF
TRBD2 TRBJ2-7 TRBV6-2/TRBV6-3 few TGTGCCAGCAGTTACTTTACTGGCGGGGGGGCCCGCTCCTACGAGCAGTACTTC CASSYFTGGGARSYEQYF
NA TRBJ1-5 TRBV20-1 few TGCAGTGCTAGAGATCCAGGACAGTATAGCAATCAGCCCCAGCATTTT CSARDPGQYSNQPQHF
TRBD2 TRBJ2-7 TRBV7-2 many TGTGCCAGCAGCTTACGCGACCCCTTGAGCGGGGGTTCCTACGAGCAGTACTTC CASSLRDPLSGGSYEQYF
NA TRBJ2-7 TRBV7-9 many TGTGCCAGCAGCAAGCAGAGGGGGAGCTCCTACGAGCAGTACTTC CASSKQRGSSYEQYF
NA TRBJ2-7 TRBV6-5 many TGTGCCAGCAGTTACCTCCCCAGGGCCACGGGCGAGCAGTACTTC CASSYLPRATGEQYF
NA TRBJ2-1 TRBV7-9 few TGTGCCAGCAGCTTAGTCGAGGACTACAATGAGCAGTTCTTC CASSLVEDYNEQFF
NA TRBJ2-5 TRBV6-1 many TGTGCCAGCAGTGAAGCGCATGGTGGGGTTCGGGAGACCCAGTACTTC CASSEAHGGVRETQYF
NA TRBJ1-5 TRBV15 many TGTGCCACCTCTACTTCAAATCAGCCCCAGCATTTT CATSTSNQPQHF
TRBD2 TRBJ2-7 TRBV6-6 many TGTGCCAGCAGTTACTCGGGGGGGGACTACGAGCAGTACTTC CASSYSGGDYEQYF
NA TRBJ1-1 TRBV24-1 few TGTGCCACCAGTGAGCCCGGGTTCACTGAAGCTTTCTTT CATSEPGFTEAFF
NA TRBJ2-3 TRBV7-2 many TGTGCCAGCAGCTTACTCGTGAGCACAGATACGCAGTATTTT CASSLLVSTDTQYF
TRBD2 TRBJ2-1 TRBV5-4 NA TGTGCCAGCAGCGCCTCGGGGGGGGGGCTGGCCTACAATGAGCAGTTCTTC CASSASGGGLAYNEQFF
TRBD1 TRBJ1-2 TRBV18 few TGTGCCAGCTCACCGCCGGGACAGGGAACCTATGGCTACACCTTC CASSPPGQGTYGYTF
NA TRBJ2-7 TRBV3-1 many TGTGCCAGCAGTTCCGGACAGAAGCAGTACTTC CASSSGQKQYF
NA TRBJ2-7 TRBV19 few TGTGCCAGTAGTATCCGGGTCAAAGTTACGCAGCAGTACTTC CASSIRVKVTQQYF
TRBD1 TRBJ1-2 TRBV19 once TGTGCCAGTAGTCTACTAACCGGGACAGCCTTCTATGGCTACACCTTC CASSLLTGTAFYGYTF
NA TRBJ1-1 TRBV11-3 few TGTGCCAGCAGCTTGGATCCGGTGGTCGGGGGCACTGAAGCTTTCTTT CASSLDPVVGGTEAFF
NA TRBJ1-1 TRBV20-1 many TGCAGTGCTAGAGAGGGGAACGCCTTTCACCGGGGGGCTTTCTTT CSAREGNAFHRGAFF
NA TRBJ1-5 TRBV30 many TGTGCCTGGAGTGTACCTGCCCGCAATCAGCCCCAGCATTTT CAWSVPARNQPQHF
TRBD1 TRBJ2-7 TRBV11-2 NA TGTGCCAGCAGACACAACCGGGACAGGGCCCAGTCCTACGAGCAGTACTTC CASRHNRDRAQSYEQYF
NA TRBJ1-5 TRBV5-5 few TGTGCCAGCAGCGTACAGGGACCGAATCAGCCCCAGCATTTT CASSVQGPNQPQHF
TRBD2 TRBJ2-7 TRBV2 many TGTGCCAGCAGTCTTATTGGGACTAGCGGGTACGAGCAGTACTTC CASSLIGTSGYEQYF
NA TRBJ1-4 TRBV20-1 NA TGCAGTGCTAGAGAACGGGGAGGTTATGAAAAACTGTTTTTT CSARERGGYEKLFF
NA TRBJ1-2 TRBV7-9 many TGTGCCAGCAGGAACACGGGGGTATGCACCTTC CASRNTGVCTF
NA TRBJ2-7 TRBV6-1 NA TGTGCCAGCAGTCCAGGGCTCACGGACTACGAGCAGTACTTC CASSPGLTDYEQYF
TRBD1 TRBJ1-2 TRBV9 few TGTGCCAGCAGCGTAGGACAGGGTGGAAGTGGCTACACCTTC CASSVGQGGSGYTF
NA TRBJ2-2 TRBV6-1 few TGTGCCAGCACCCGGGCGAACACCGGGGAGCTGTTTTTT CASTRANTGELFF
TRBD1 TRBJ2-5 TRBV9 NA TGTGCCAGCAGCGCGCGGGACAGGGTCGAAGAGACCCAGTACTTC CASSARDRVEETQYF
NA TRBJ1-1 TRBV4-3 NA TGCGCCAGCAGCCATTATGGAGGGCTCACTGAAGCTTTCTTT CASSHYGGLTEAFF
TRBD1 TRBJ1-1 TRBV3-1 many TGTGCCAGCAGCCCACACGCGGGACAGGGGAACACTGAAGCTTTCTTT CASSPHAGQGNTEAFF
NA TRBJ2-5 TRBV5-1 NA TGCGCCAGCAGGTTAGGGATGCAAGAGACCCAGTACTTC CASRLGMQETQYF
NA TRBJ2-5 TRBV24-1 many TGTGCCACCAGTGCCGCGGAGGGTTTTGGGGAGACCCAGTACTTC CATSAAEGFGETQYF
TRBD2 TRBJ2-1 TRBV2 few TGTGCCAGCAGTGAAGCCCGACGGGGACTAGCGGCTAGAGCCTACAATGAGCAGTTCTTC CASSEARRGLAARAYNEQFF
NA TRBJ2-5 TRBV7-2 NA TGTGCCAGCAGCTTATCCCAGCAGACCCAGTACTTC CASSLSQQTQYF
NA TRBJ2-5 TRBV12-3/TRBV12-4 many TGTGCCAGCAGTTTACTTTCGGAGACCCAGTACTTC CASSLLSETQYF
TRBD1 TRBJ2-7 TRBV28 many TGTGCCAGCATTGGGGACAGGGAAACCTACGAGCAGTACTTC CASIGDRETYEQYF
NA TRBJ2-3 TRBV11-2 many TGTGCCAGCAGCCTGGGACTGCAGAGCACAGATACGCAGTATTTT CASSLGLQSTDTQYF
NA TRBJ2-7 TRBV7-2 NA TGTGCCAGCAGCTTGGTTGGACGGGGCAACTACGAGCAGTACTTC CASSLVGRGNYEQYF
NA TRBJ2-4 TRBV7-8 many TGTGCCAGCAGCTCGTGGGGGTTAGCCAAAAACATTCAGTACTTC CASSSWGLAKNIQYF
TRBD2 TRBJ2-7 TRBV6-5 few TGTGCCAGCAGTTACGTGCTAGCGGGAGCCTACGAGCAGTACTTC CASSYVLAGAYEQYF
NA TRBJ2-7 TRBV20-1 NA TGCAGTGCTAGAGATTTCAGGGGCCCCTCCTACGAGCAGTACTTC CSARDFRGPSYEQYF
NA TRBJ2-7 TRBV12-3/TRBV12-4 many TGTGCCAGCAGTTTTGGGGGACCGTTCCCATACGAGCAGTACTTC CASSFGGPFPYEQYF